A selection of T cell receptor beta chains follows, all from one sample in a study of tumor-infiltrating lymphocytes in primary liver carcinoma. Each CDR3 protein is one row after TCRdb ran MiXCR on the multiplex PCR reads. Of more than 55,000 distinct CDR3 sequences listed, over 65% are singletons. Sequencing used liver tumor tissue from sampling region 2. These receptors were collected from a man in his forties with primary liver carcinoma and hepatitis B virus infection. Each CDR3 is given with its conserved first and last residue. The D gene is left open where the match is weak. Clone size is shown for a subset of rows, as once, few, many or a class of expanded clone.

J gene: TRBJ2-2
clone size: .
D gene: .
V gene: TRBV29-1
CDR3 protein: CSVEVNTGELFF
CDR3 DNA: TGCAGCGTTGAAGTGAACACCGGGGAGCTGTTTTTT

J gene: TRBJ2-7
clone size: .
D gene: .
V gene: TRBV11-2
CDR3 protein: CASSIQQGEGYEQYF
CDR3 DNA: TGTGCCAGCAGCATCCAACAGGGGGAGGGGTACGAGCAGTACTTC

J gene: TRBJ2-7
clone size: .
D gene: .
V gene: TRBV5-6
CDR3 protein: CASSFMASRMYEQYF
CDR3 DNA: TGTGCCAGCAGCTTCATGGCTAGCAGGATGTACGAGCAGTACTTC

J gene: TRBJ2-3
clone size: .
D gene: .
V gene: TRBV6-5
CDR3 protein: CASSPDSSSIDTQYF
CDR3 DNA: TGTGCCAGCAGCCCGGACAGTTCTAGCATAGATACGCAGTATTTT

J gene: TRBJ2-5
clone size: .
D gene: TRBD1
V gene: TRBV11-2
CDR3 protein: CANSLTAGGSGEIQYF
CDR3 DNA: TGTGCCAACAGCTTAACAGCAGGGGGCTCGGGGGAAATCCAGTACTTC

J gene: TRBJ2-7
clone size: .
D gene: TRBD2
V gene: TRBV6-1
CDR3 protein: CASSEAEGLEDGCEQYF
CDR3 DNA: TGTGCCAGCAGTGAAGCGGAGGGACTAGAGGACGGTTGTGAGCAGTACTTC

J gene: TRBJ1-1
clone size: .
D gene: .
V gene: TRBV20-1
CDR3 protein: CSVPGASNTEAFF
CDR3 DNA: TGCAGTGTTCCGGGGGCGTCGAACACTGAAGCTTTCTTT

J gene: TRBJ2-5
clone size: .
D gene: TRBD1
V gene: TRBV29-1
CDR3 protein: CSVDVDRGRAETQYF
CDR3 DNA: TGCAGCGTTGATGTGGACAGGGGGCGAGCAGAGACCCAGTACTTC

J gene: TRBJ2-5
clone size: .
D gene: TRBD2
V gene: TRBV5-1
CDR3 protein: CASRLWRLAGRGTQYF
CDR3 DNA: TGCGCCAGCAGATTATGGAGACTAGCGGGACGGGGGACCCAGTACTTC

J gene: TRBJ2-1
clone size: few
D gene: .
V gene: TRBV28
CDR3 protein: CASTVSSRPESNEQFF
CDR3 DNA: TGTGCCAGCACGGTATCCTCCAGGCCCGAATCCAATGAGCAGTTCTTC

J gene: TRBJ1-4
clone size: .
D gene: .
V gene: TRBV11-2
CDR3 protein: CARTLEVGDEKLFF
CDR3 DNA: TGTGCCAGGACCTTAGAGGTTGGGGACGAAAAACTGTTTTTT

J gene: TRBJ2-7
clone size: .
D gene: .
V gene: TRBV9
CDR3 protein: CASSAVTRDYEQYF
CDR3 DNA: TGTGCTAGCAGCGCCGTGACACGTGATTACGAGCAGTACTTC

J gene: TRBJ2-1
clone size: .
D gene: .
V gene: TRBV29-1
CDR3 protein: CSVEGNPESELFF
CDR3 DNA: TGCAGCGTTGAGGGTAACCCTGAAAGTGAGCTGTTCTTC

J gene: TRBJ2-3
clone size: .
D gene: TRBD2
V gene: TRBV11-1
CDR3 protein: CASSLVAGASGTRYF
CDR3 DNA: TGTGCCAGCAGCTTAGTAGCGGGAGCTTCAGGTACGCGATATTTT

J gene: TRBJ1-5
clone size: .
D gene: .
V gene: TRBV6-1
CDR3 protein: CTSSGDHSNQPQHF
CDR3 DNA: TGTACCAGCAGTGGAGACCATAGCAATCAGCCCCAGCATTTT

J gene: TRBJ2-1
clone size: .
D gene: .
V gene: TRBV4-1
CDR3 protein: CVDSPLGNNNNEQFF
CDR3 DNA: TGCGTCGACAGCCCGCTCGGTAACAACAACAATGAGCAGTTCTTC

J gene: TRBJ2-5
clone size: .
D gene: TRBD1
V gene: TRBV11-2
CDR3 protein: CASSLRTGEGETQYF
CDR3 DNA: TGTGCCAGCAGCTTAAGGACAGGGGAAGGGGAGACCCAGTACTTC